This T cell receptor beta chain was observed in a study of shared clonotypes between healthy human individuals. This table comes from immunoSEQ multiplex PCR, and its TCRdb copy is limited to in-frame clones, with some not included. The table lists some 1,400,000 clones, roughly 96% of them singletons. In germline, CDR1 is MGHDK, CDR2 SYGVNS. The CDR3 spans 12 residues. V was shortened by 0 bases and J by 8 bases, with 4 bases between the two germline ends. Concerning this clone: The same CDR3 is also encoded by other DNA sequences in this sample.

This TCR was sampled from a man aged 25-45 years in good health. The sample consisted of naive CD4+ T cells sorted from blood. Subset defined: CD45RA+ positively selected. The chain links TRBV25-1 to TRBJ1-4; no clear D gene. The CDR3 DNA is TGTGCCAGCAGTGAATATGGGGAAAAACTGTTTTTT. Protein sequence: CASSEYGEKLFF.